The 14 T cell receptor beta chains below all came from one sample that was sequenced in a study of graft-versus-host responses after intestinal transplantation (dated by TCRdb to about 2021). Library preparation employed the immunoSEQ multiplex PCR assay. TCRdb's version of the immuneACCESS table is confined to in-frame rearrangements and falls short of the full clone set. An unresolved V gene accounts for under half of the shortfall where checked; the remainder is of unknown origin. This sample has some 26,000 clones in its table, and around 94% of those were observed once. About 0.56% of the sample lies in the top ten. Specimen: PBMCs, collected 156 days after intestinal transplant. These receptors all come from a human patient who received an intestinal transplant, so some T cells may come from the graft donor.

CDR3 in DNA: TGTGCCAGCAGCTGGACTAGCGGGGGCCACGAGCAGTACTTC. Protein sequence: CASSWTSGGHEQYF. V and J are TRBV5-6 and TRBJ2-7; 13 positions match TRBD2. Trimming took 3 bases from V and 5 from J; bases not matched to a gene: 2. The CDR3 is 14 amino acids. The V gene's germline CDR1 is SGHDT and CDR2 YYEEEE.

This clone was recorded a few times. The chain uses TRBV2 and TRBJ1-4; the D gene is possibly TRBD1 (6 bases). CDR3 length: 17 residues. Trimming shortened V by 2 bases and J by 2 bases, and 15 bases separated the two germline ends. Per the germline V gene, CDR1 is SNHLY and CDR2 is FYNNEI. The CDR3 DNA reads TGTGCCAGCAGTGAACCCGAACAGGGAATCACTAATGAAAAACTGTTTTTT. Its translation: CASSEPEQGITNEKLFF.

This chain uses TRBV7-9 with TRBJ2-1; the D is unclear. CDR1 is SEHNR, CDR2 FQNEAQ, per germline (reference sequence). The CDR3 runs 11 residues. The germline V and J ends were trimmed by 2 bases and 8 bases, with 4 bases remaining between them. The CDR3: CASSLSDEQFF. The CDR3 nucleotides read TGTGCCAGCAGCTTATCGGATGAGCAGTTCTTC.

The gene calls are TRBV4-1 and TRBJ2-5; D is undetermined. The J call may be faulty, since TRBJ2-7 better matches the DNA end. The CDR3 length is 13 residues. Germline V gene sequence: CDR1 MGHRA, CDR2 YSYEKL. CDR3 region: CASSQDLVYEQYF. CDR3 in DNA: TGCGCCAGCAGCCAAGATCTTGTATACGAGCAGTACTTC.

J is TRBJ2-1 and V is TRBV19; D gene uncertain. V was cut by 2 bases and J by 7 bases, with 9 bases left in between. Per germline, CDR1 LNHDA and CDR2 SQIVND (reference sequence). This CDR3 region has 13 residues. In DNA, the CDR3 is TGTGCCAGTAGTATAAGGGTGTTGAATGAGCAGTTCTTC. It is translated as CASSIRVLNEQFF.

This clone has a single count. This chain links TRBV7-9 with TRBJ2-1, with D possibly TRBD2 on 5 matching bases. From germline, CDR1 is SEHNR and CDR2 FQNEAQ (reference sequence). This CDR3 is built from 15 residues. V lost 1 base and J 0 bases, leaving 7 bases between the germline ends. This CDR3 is CASSLERDSYNEQFF. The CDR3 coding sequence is TGTGCCAGCAGCTTAGAACGGGACTCCTACAATGAGCAGTTCTTC. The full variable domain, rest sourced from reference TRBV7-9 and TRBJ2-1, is DTGVSQNPRHKITKRGQNVTFRCDPISEHNRLYWYRQTLGQGPEFLTYFQNEAQLEKSRLLSDRFSAERPKGSFSTLEIQRTEQGDSAMYLCASSLERDSYNEQFFGPGTRLTVL.

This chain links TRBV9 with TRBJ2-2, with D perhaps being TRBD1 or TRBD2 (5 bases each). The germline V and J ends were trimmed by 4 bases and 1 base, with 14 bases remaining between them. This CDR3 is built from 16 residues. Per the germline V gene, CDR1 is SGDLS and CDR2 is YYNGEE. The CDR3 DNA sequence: TGTGCCAGCAGCCCAATGGGACCCCGGAACACCGGGGAGCTGTTTTTT. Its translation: CASSPMGPRNTGELFF.

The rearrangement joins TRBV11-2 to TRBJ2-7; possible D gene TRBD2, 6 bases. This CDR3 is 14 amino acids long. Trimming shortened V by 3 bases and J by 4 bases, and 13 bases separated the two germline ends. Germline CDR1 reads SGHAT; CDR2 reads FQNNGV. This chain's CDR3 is CASSFGGSPYEQYF. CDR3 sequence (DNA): TGTGCCAGCAGCTTCGGGGGATCCCCGTACGAGCAGTACTTC.

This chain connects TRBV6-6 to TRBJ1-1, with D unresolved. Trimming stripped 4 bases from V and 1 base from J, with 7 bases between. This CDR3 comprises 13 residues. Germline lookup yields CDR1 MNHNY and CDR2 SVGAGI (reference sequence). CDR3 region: CASSFAENTEAFF. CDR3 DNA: TGTGCCAGCAGTTTTGCAGAGAACACTGAAGCTTTCTTT.

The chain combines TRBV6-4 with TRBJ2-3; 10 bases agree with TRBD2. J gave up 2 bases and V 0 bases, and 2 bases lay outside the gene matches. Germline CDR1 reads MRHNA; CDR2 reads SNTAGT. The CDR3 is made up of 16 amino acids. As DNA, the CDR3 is TGTGCCAGCAGTGACTCAAGCGGGGGGGCCACAGATACGCAGTATTTT. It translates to CASSDSSGGATDTQYF.

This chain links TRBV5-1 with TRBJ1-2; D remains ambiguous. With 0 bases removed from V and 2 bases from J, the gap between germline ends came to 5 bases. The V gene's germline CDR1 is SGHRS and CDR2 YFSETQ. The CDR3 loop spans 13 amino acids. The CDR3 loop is CASSLELNYGYTF. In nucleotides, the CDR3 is TGCGCCAGCAGCTTGGAGTTAAACTATGGCTACACCTTC. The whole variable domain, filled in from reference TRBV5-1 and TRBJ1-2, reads KAGVTQTPRYLIKTRGQQVTLSCSPISGHRSVSWYQQTPGQGLQFLFEYFSETQRNKGNFPGRFSGRQFSNSRSEMNVSTLELGDSALYLCASSLELNYGYTFGSGTRLTVV.

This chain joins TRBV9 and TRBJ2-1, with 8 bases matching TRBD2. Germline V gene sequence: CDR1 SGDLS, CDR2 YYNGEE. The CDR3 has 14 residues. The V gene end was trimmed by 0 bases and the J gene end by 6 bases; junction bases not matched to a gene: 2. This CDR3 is CASSVAGGSNEQFF. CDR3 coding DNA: TGTGCCAGCAGCGTAGCGGGGGGGAGCAATGAGCAGTTCTTC. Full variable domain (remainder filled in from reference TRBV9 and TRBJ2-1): DSGVTQTPKHLITATGQRVTLRCSPRSGDLSVYWYQQSLDQGLQFLIQYYNGEERAKGNILERFSAQQFPDLHSELNLSSLELGDSALYFCASSVAGGSNEQFFGPGTRLTVL.

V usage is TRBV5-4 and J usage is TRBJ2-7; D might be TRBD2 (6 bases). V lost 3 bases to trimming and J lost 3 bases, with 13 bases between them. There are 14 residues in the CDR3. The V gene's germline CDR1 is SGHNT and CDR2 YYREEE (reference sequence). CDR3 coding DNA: TGTGCCAGCAGCTCGCCGGACTATCGCTACGAGCAGTACTTC. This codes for CASSSPDYRYEQYF.

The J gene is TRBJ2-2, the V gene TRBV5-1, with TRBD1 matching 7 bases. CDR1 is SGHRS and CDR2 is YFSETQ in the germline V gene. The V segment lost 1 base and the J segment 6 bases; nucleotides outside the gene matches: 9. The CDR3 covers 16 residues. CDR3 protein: CASSLFGQVPAGELFF. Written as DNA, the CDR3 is TGCGCCAGCAGCTTGTTTGGACAGGTGCCAGCCGGGGAGCTGTTTTTT. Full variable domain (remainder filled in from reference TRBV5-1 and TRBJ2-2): KAGVTQTPRYLIKTRGQQVTLSCSPISGHRSVSWYQQTPGQGLQFLFEYFSETQRNKGNFPGRFSGRQFSNSRSEMNVSTLELGDSALYLCASSLFGQVPAGELFFGEGSRLTVL.